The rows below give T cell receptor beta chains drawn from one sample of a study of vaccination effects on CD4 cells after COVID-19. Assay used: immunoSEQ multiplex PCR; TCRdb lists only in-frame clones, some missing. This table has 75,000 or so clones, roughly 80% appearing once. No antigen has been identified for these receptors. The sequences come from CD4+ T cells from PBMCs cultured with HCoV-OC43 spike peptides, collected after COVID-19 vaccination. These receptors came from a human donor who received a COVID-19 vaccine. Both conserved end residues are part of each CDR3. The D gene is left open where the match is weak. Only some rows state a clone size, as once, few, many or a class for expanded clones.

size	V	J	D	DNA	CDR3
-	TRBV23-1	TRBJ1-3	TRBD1	TGCGCCAGCAGTCACAGGGGGGTGGCGAGACAGGGGGCTTACTCTGGAAACACCATATATTTT	CASSHRGVARQGAYSGNTIYF
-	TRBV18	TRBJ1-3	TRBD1	TGTGCCAGCTCGCGGGACAGCTTCTCTGGAAACACCATATATTTT	CASSRDSFSGNTIYF
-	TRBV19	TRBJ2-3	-	TGTGCCAGTAGTTCAAAGGGACCGGGTATCGATACGCAGTATTTT	CASSSKGPGIDTQYF
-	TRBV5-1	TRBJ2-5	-	TGCGCCAGCAGCTTTGACGGGGGAGCCTCTGGGACCCAGTACTTC	CASSFDGGASGTQYF
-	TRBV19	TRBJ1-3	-	TGTGCCAGTACCACGGACAAGGGAAACACCATATATTTT	CASTTDKGNTIYF
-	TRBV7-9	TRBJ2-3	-	TGTGCCAGCAGCTCCCGCACGACGGGAGCCCTCACAGATACGCAGTATTTT	CASSSRTTGALTDTQYF
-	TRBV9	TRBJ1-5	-	TGTGCCAGCAGCGGAGGAGGGGGCAATCAGCCCCAGCATTTT	CASSGGGGNQPQHF
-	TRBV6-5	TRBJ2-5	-	TGTGCCAGCCGGCGAGGAGGGACCGCAGAGACCCAGTACTTC	CASRRGGTAETQYF
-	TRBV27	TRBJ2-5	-	TGTGCCAGCAAAGGGGAGGGGGCGGGGGCCGGGACCCAGTACTTC	CASKGEGAGAGTQYF
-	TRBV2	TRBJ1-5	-	TGTGCCAGCAGTTACAGGGCCCCCAGTCAGCCCCAGCATTTT	CASSYRAPSQPQHF
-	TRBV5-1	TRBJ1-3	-	TGCGCCAGCAGCTTGGCCCCTTCGACAGTGTCTGGAAACACCATATATTTT	CASSLAPSTVSGNTIYF
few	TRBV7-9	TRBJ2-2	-	TGTGCCAGCATCCCGAGGAGAGGGGCGAACACCGGGGAGCTGTTTTTT	CASIPRRGANTGELFF
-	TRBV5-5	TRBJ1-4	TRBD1	TGTGCCAGCAGCTTCGAACAGGGGCATAATGAAAAACTGTTTTTT	CASSFEQGHNEKLFF
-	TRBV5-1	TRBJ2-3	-	TGCGCCAGCAGCCCGATTCGGGGGGCGTATGATACGCAGTATTTT	CASSPIRGAYDTQYF
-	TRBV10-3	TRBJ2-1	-	TGTGCCATCAGTGTTTCCCAACAGGATGAGCAGTTCTTC	CAISVSQQDEQFF
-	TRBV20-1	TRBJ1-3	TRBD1	TGCAGTGTCCGACAGGGCCACACCATATATTTT	CSVRQGHTIYF
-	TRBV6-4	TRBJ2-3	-	TGTGCCAGCAGTGACCCCGGGGAGGATGTGGATACGCAGTATTTT	CASSDPGEDVDTQYF
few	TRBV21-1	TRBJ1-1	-	TGTGCCAGCAGCGGACGACAGGGAAAGGCCACTGAAGCTTTCTTT	CASSGRQGKATEAFF
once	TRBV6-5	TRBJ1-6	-	TGTGCCAGCGGGGGCGAGTATAATTCACCCCTCCACTTT	CASGGEYNSPLHF
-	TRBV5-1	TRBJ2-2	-	TGCGCCAGCAGCTTCTCCACAGGGACGAACACCGGGGAGCTGTTTTTT	CASSFSTGTNTGELFF
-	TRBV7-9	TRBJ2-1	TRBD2	TGTGCCAGCAGCCAAGTGGGAGGGCTCGAGGAGCAGTTCTTC	CASSQVGGLEEQFF
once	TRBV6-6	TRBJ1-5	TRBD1	TGTGCCAGCAGTTACGGGACAGGGAAGGGCAATCAGCCCCAGCATTTT	CASSYGTGKGNQPQHF
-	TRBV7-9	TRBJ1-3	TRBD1	TGTGCCAGCAGCTTATTGACGAGCGGATGGGGACAGTCTGGAAACACCATATATTTT	CASSLLTSGWGQSGNTIYF
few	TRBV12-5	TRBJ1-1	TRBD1	TGTGCTAGTGGTTCTCGCCCAGGGGGCACGCTCTCTGAAGCTTTCTTT	CASGSRPGGTLSEAFF
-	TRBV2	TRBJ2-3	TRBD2	TGTGCCAGCAGTGAACCGCCGACTAGCGAAAGCACAGATACGCAGTATTTT	CASSEPPTSESTDTQYF
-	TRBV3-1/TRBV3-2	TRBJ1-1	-	TGTGCCAGCAGCCCGTCCGGGGGCTGGGGTGAAGCTTTCTTT	CASSPSGGWGEAFF
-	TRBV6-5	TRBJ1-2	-	TGTGCCAGCAGTTACACCAGGGAGTTCGGCTACACCTTC	CASSYTREFGYTF
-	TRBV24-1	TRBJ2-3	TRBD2	TGTGCCACCAGTGATTCGGGACTAGCGGGGGTAGATACGCAGTATTTT	CATSDSGLAGVDTQYF
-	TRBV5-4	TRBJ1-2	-	TGTGCCAGCAGCTTTGGTGGGGTAGGGGACTATGGCTACACCTTC	CASSFGGVGDYGYTF
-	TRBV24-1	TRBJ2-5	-	TGTGCCACCAGAGGGGGGGGGAGTAGGGAGACCCAGTACTTC	CATRGGGSRETQYF
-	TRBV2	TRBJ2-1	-	TGTGCCAGCAGTGAAGCTGGAGTGGAATACAATGAGCAGTTCTTC	CASSEAGVEYNEQFF
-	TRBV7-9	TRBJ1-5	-	TGTGCCAGCAGCAAAACAGGGAGTCAGCCCCAGCATTTT	CASSKTGSQPQHF
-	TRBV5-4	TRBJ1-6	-	TGTGCCAGCAGCTTAACGTTGGGTCAGTCACCCCTCCACTTT	CASSLTLGQSPLHF
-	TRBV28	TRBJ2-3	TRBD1	TGTGCCAGCAGTTCGACAGGGGAGACAGATACGCAGTATTTT	CASSSTGETDTQYF
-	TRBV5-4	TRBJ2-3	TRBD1	TGTGCCAGCAGCAGAGGACAGGGGGACACAGATACGCAGTATTTT	CASSRGQGDTDTQYF
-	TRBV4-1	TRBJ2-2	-	TGCGCCAGCAGCCATAGGTCTAGCCCTCGAGGCGGGGAGCTGTTTTTT	CASSHRSSPRGGELFF
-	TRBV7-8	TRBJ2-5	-	TGTGCCAGCAGCTTAGGACGTGACAGGTCATCCACCGGGACCCAGTACTTC	CASSLGRDRSSTGTQYF
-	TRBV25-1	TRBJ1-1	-	TGTGCCAGCAGCTCGACACGACAGAACACTGAAGCTTTCTTT	CASSSTRQNTEAFF
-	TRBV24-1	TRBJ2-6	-	TGTGCCACCAGTGGCCCCTTTGACAGGAACTCTGGGGCCAACGTCCTGACTTTC	CATSGPFDRNSGANVLTF
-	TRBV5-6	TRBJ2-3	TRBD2	TGTGCCAGCAGACCTCTCGGGGGGAGCACAGATACGCAGTATTTT	CASRPLGGSTDTQYF
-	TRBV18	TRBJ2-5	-	TGTGCCAGCTCACCTTATCGCGGACAAGAGACCCAGTACTTC	CASSPYRGQETQYF
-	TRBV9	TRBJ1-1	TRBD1	TGTGCCAGCAGCGTAGGTCCAGGGGGCGTTCGTAACACTGAAGCTTTCTTT	CASSVGPGGVRNTEAFF
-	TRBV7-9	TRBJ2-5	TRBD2	TGTGCCAGCAGCCAGCGGGGCTCAGGACAAGAGACCCAGTACTTC	CASSQRGSGQETQYF
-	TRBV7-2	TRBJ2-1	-	TGTGCCAGCAGCCCCCTCTTGGCTAAGGATGAGCAGTTCTTC	CASSPLLAKDEQFF